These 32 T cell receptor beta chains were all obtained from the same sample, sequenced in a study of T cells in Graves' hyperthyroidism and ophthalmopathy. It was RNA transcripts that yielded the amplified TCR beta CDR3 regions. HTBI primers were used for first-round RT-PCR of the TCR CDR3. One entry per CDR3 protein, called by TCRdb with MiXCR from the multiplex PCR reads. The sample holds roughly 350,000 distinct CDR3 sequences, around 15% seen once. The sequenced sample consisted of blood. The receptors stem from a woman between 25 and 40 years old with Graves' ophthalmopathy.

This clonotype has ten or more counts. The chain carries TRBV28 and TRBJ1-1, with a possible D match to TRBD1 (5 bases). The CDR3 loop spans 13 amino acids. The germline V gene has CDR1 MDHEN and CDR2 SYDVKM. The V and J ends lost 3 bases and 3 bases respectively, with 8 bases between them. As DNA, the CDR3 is TGTGCCAGCAGTTTGGGGCTCGACACTGAAGCTTTCTTT. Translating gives CASSLGLDTEAFF.

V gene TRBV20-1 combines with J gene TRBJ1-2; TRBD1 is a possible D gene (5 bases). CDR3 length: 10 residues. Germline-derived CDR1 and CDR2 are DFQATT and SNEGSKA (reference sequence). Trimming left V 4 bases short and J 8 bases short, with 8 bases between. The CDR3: CSAIKGGYTF. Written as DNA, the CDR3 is TGCAGTGCTATCAAGGGGGGCTACACCTTC.

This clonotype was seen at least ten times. The CDR3, as DNA: TGTGCCTGGATGACAGGGGTTGAGACCCAGTACTTC. Translated, it gives CAWMTGVETQYF. The chain carries TRBV30 and TRBJ2-5, with 8 bases identical to TRBD1. CDR3 length: 12 amino acids. The germline CDR1 and CDR2 sequences are GTSNPN and SVGIG (reference sequence). V trimming: 4 bases; J trimming: 5 bases; junction bases outside the gene matches: 3.

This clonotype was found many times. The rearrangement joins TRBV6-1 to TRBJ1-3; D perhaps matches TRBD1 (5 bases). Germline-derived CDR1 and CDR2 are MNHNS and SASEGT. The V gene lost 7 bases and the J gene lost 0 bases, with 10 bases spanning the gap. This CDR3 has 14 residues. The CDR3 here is CASTPGTSGNTIYF. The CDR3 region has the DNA TGTGCCAGCACCCCAGGGACCTCTGGAAACACCATATATTTT.

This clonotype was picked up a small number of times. The CDR3 nucleotides are TGTGCCATCAGTGAAAAGGGAAACACTGAAGCTTTCTTT. This sequence encodes CAISEKGNTEAFF. The chain has TRBV10-3 and TRBJ1-1; the D is unclear. Germline CDR1 reads ENHRY; CDR2 reads SYGVKD. V dropped 3 bases and J dropped 2 bases, with 7 bases sitting between them. The CDR3 extends over 13 amino acids.

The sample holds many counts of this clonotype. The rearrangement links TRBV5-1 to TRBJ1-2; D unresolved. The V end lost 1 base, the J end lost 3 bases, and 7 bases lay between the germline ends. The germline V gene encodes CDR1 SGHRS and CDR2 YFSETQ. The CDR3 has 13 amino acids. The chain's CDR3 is CASSLYSYYGYTF. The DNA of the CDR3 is TGCGCCAGCAGCTTGTACAGCTACTATGGCTACACCTTC.

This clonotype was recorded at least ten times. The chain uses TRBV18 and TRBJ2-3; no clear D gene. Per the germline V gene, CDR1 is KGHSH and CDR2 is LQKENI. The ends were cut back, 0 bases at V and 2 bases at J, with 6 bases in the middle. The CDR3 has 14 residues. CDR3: CASSPPRYTDTQYF. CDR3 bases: TGTGCCAGCTCACCACCCCGGTACACAGATACGCAGTATTTT.

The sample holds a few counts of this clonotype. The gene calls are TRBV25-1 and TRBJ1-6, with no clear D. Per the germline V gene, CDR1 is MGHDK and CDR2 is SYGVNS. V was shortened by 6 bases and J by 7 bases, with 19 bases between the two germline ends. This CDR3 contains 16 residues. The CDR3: CASRQTSGFSNSPLHF. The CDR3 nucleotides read TGTGCCAGCAGGCAAACGTCCGGGTTCTCAAATTCACCCCTCCACTTT.

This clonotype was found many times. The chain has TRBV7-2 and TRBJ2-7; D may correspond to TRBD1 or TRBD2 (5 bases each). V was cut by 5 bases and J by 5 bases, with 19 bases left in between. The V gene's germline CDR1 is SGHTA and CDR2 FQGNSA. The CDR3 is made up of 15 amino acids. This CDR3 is CASSPTGDAWDEQYF. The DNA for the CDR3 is TGTGCCAGCAGCCCCACCGGGGACGCCTGGGACGAGCAGTACTTC.

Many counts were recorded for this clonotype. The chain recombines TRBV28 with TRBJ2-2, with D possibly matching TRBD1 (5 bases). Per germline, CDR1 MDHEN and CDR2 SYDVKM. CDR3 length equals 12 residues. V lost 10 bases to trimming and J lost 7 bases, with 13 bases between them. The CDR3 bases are TGTGCCATAGACAGTAATCTCGGGGAGCTGTTTTTT. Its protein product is CAIDSNLGELFF. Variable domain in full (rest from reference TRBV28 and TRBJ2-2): DVKVTQSSRYLVKRTGEKVFLECVQDMDHENMFWYRQDPGLGLRLIYFSYDVKMKEKGDIPEGYSVSREKKERFSLILESASTNQTSMYLCAIDSNLGELFFGEGSRLTVL.

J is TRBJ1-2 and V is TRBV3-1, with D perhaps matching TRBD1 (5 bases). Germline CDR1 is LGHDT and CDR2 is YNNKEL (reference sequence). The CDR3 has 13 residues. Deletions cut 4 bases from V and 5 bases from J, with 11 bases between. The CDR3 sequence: CASSPVSGYGYTF. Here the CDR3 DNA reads TGTGCCAGCAGCCCTGTGTCAGGGTATGGCTACACCTTC.

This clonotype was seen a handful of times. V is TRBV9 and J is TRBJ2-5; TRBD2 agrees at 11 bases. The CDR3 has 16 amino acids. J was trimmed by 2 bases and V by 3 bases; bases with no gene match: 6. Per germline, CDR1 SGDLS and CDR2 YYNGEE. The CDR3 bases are TGTGCCAGCAGCGGATCTAGCGGGGGGATACAAGAGACCCAGTACTTC. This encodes CASSGSSGGIQETQYF.

CDR3 amino acids: CVGSSGANVLTF. CDR3 DNA sequence: TGTGTAGGGAGCTCTGGGGCCAACGTCCTGACTTTC. V and J are TRBV6-1 and TRBJ2-6, with a possible D match to TRBD2 (5 bases). Germline CDR1 MNHNS, CDR2 SASEGT. The CDR3 has 12 residues.

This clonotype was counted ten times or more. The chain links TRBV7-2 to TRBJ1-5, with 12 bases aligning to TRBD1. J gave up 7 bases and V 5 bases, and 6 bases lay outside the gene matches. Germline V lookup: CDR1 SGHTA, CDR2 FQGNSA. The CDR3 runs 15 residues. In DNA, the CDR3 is TGTGCCAGCAGCGACGGGACAGGGGGCCGGCAGCCCCAGCATTTT. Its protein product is CASSDGTGGRQPQHF.

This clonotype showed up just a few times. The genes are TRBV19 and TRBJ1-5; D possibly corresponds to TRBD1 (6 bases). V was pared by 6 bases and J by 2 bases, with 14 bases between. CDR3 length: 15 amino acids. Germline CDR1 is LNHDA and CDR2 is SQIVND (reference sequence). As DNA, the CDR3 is TGTGCCAGTAGGCTCCAGGGGAACGGCAATCAGCCCCAGCATTTT. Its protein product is CASRLQGNGNQPQHF.

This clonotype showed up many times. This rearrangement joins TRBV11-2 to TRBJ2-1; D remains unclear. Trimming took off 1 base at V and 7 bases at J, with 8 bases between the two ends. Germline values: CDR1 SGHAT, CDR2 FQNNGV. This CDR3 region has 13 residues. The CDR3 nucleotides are TGTGCCAGCAGCTTAGTAATGAAGAATGAGCAGTTCTTC. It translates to CASSLVMKNEQFF.

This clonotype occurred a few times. CDR3: CATSESGRTDTQYF. The CDR3, as DNA: TGTGCCACCAGTGAGTCGGGCAGGACAGATACGCAGTATTTT. The rearrangement joins TRBV24-1 to TRBJ2-3; D not certain. Germline V gives CDR1 KGHDR, CDR2 SFDVKD. The CDR3 sequence is 14 residues long. V dropped 4 bases and J dropped 3 bases, with 10 bases sitting between them.

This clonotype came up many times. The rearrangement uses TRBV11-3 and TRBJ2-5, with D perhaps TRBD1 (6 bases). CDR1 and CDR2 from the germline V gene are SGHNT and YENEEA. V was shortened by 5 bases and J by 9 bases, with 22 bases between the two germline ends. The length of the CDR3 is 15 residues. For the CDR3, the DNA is TGTGCCAGCAGCCAAAAACAGGGCCCGCGTTTCTCCCAGTACTTC. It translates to CASSQKQGPRFSQYF.

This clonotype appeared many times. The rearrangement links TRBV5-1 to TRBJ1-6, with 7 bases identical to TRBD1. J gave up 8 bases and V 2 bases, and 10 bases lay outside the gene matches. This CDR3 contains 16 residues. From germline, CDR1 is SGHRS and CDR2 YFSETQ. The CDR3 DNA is TGCGCCAGCAGCTTCAGTCCCAGGGGGGAGTATTCACCCCTCCACTTT. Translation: CASSFSPRGEYSPLHF.

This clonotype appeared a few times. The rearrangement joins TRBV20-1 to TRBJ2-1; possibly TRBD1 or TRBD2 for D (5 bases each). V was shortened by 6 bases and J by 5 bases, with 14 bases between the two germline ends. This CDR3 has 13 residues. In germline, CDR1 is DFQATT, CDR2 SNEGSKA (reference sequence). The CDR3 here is CSAQPGPNNEQFF. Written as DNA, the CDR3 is TGCAGTGCCCAACCGGGACCCAACAATGAGCAGTTCTTC.

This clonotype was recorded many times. CDR3 amino acids: CASTASGNRYEQYF. The CDR3 DNA reads TGTGCCAGCACTGCTAGCGGGAACCGATACGAGCAGTACTTC. The rearrangement links TRBV6-1 to TRBJ2-7; 9 positions match TRBD2. CDR1 and CDR2 (germline): MNHNS, SASEGT. This CDR3 comprises 14 residues. After removal of 7 bases from V and 4 bases from J, the junction contained 8 bases not matched to a gene.

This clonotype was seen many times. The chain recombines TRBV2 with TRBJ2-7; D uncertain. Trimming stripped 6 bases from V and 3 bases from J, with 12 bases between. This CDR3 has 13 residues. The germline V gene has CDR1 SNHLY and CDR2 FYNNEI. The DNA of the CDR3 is TGTGCCAGCAGGGGCCACGCTGACTACGAGCAGTACTTC. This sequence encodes CASRGHADYEQYF.

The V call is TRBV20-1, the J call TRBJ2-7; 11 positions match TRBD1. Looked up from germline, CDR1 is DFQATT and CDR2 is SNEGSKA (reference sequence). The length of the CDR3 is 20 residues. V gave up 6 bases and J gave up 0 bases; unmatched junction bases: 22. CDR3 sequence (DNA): TGCAGTGCCGAAAACGGCCCCGGGACAGGGGGGGACACCGCCTCCTACGAGCAGTACTTC. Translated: CSAENGPGTGGDTASYEQYF.

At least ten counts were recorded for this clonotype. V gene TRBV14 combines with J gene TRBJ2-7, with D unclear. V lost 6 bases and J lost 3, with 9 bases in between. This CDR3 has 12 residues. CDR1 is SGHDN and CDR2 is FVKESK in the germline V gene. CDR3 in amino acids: CASRGTHYEQYF. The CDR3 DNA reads TGTGCCAGCAGGGGTACCCACTACGAGCAGTACTTC.

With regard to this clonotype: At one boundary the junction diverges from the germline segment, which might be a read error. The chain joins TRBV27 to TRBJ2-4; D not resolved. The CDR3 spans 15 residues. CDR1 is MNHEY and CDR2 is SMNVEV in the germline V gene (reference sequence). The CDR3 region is CASSLNGVSKNVQYF. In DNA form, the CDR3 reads TGTGCCAGCAGTTTAAATGGCGTCAGCAAAAACGTTCAGTACTTC.

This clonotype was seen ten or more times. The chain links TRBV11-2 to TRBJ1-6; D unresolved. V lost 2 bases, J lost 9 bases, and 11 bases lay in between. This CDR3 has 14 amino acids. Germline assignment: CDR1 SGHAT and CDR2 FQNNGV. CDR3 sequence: CASSLFSQSSPLHF. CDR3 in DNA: TGTGCCAGCAGCTTATTTTCCCAGTCTTCACCCCTCCACTTT.

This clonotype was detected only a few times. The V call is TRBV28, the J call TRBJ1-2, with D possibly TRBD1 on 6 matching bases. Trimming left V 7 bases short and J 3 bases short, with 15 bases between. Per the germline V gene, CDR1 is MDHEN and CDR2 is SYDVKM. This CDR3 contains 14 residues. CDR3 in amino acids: CASTIKDRYYGYTF. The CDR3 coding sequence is TGTGCCAGCACTATCAAGGACAGATACTATGGCTACACCTTC.

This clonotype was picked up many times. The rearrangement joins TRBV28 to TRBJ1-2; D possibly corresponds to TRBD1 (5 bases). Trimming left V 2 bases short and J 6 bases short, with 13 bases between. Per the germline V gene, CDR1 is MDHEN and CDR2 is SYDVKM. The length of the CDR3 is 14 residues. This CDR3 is CASSLRQGRDGYTF. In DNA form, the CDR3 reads TGTGCCAGCAGTTTAAGGCAGGGTCGTGATGGCTACACCTTC.

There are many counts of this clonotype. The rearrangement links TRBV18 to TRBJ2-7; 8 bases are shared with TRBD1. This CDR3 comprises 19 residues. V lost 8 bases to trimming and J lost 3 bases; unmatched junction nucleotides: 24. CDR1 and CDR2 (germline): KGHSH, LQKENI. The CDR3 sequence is CASNNLGTGDTRAGYEQYF. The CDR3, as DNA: TGTGCCAGCAACAACCTCGGGACAGGCGATACCCGAGCGGGCTACGAGCAGTACTTC. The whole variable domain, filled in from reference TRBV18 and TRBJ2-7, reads NAGVMQNPRHLVRRRGQEARLRCSPMKGHSHVYWYRQLPEEGLKFMVYLQKENIIDESGMPKERFSAEFPKEGPSILRIQQVVRGDSAAYFCASNNLGTGDTRAGYEQYFGPGTRLTVT.

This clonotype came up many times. This CDR3 reads CASSLQRGADTQYF. The CDR3 DNA reads as TGTGCCAGCAGTTTACAAAGGGGTGCAGATACGCAGTATTTT. The genes are TRBV28 and TRBJ2-3, with D tentatively TRBD1 (5 bases). The V gene lost 2 bases and the J gene lost 4 bases, with 10 bases spanning the gap. There are 14 residues in the CDR3. Germline CDR1 and CDR2: MDHEN and SYDVKM.

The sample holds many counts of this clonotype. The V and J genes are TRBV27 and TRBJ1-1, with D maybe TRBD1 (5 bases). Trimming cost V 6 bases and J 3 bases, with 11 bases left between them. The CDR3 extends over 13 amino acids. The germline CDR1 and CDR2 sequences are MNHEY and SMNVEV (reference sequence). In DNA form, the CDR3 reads TGTGCCAGCAGACTCCGAGGGGACACTGAAGCTTTCTTT. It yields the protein CASRLRGDTEAFF.

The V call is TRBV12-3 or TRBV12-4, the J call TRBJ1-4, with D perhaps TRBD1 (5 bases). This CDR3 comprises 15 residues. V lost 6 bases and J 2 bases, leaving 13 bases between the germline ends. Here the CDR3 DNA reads TGTGCCAGCAGGCTTACAGGAGACACTAATGAAAAACTGTTTTTT. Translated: CASRLTGDTNEKLFF.